Below are 29 T cell receptor beta chains sequenced from a single sample in a study of shared clonotypes between healthy human individuals. Assay used: immunoSEQ multiplex PCR; TCRdb lists only in-frame clones, some missing. Altogether 2.3 million or so clones are present, roughly 93% being singletons, with the ten largest covering approximately 0.4%. Sequences were obtained from naive CD4+ T cells from PBMCs. Subset specified: CD45RA+ positively selected. These receptors all stem from a man between 18 and 29 years old in good health. Some clones in this sample may be carry-over from other donors' samples.

The J gene is TRBJ2-5, the V gene TRBV28; the match to TRBD1 covers 7 bases. Germline loops: CDR1 MDHEN, CDR2 SYDVKM. V dropped 6 bases and J dropped 1; count of bases not matched to a gene: 2. This CDR3 has 13 amino acids. Here the CDR3 DNA reads TGTGCCAGCAGACGACAGGGCCAAGAGACCCAGTACTTC. Residues: CASRRQGQETQYF.

The chain carries TRBV11-2 and TRBJ2-3; D is possibly TRBD1 (6 bases). The germline V gene encodes CDR1 SGHAT and CDR2 FQNNGV. The CDR3 spans 15 residues. V gave up 5 bases and J gave up 6 bases, with 18 bases separating them. The CDR3 spells CASSPGVFNLDTQYF. The CDR3 DNA reads TGTGCCAGCAGCCCAGGGGTCTTCAACCTGGATACGCAGTATTTT. Full variable domain (remainder filled in from reference TRBV11-2 and TRBJ2-3): EAGVAQSPRYKIIEKRQSVAFWCNPISGHATLYWYQQILGQGPKLLIQFQNNGVVDDSQLPKDRFSAERLKGVDSTLKIQPAKLEDSAVYLCASSPGVFNLDTQYFGPGTRLTVL.

The gene calls are TRBV5-1 and TRBJ2-5; 8 bases are a match to TRBD2. With V trimmed by 2 bases and J by 4 bases, 16 bases remained unmatched. The CDR3 is made up of 18 amino acids. Germline CDR1 SGHRS, CDR2 YFSETQ. DNA of the CDR3: TGCGCCAGCAGCTTAAGGCCAGCGGGAGTTGTAGGGGGAGAGACCCAGTACTTC. This gives the protein CASSLRPAGVVGGETQYF.

The chain couples TRBV9 to TRBJ2-3; D possibly uses TRBD1 or TRBD2 (5 bases each). The germline V gene has CDR1 SGDLS and CDR2 YYNGEE. The V and J ends lost 0 bases and 1 base respectively, with 18 bases between them. The CDR3 covers 18 residues. The CDR3 sequence is CASSVGGRGPRGTDTQYF. CDR3 nucleotide sequence: TGTGCCAGCAGCGTAGGGGGCCGGGGTCCCAGGGGCACAGATACGCAGTATTTT.

The chain uses TRBV2 and TRBJ1-3; no clear D. V was trimmed by 7 bases and J by 0 bases, leaving 7 bases between them. Germline CDR1 reads SNHLY; CDR2 reads FYNNEI. There are 13 residues in the CDR3. In DNA, the CDR3 is TGTGCCAGCATTCGGGGCTCTGGAAACACCATATATTTT. As protein: CASIRGSGNTIYF.

The CDR3 is CASSPIGDRDAQYF. DNA of the CDR3: TGTGCCAGCAGTCCAATTGGGGACAGGGACGCTCAGTACTTC. The chain employs TRBV6-1 and TRBJ2-7; TRBD1 matches at 9 bases. CDR3 length equals 14 residues. Germline V CDR1 and CDR2: MNHNS, SASEGT. J was trimmed by 10 bases and V by 5 bases; bases with no gene match: 12.

This rearrangement joins TRBV18 to TRBJ2-5; 7 nucleotides agree with TRBD1. The CDR3 loop spans 13 amino acids. Germline values: CDR1 KGHSH, CDR2 LQKENI. V lost 8 bases to trimming and J lost 1 base; unmatched junction nucleotides: 4. CDR3 DNA sequence: TGTGCCAGCGCAACAGGGGTCCAAGAGACCCAGTACTTC. Amino acids: CASATGVQETQYF.

Worth noting for this clone: In the same sample, other DNA sequences code for this CDR3. V gene TRBV5-1 combines with J gene TRBJ2-5; D is possibly TRBD2 (5 bases). The CDR3 consists of 14 residues. Germline CDR1 SGHRS, CDR2 YFSETQ. Deletions cut 0 bases from V and 0 bases from J, with 6 bases between. In DNA, the CDR3 is TGCGCCAGCAGCTTGGCCGGGAACCAAGAGACCCAGTACTTC. It specifies CASSLAGNQETQYF.

This clone turned up a few times. J is TRBJ1-5 and V is TRBV28; D remains ambiguous. The CDR3 runs 12 residues. V lost 4 bases to trimming and J lost 5 bases, with 6 bases between them. CDR1 and CDR2 (germline): MDHEN, SYDVKM. Written as DNA, the CDR3 is TGTGCCAGCAGTTCAGCTTATCAGCCCCAGCATTTT. This gives the protein CASSSAYQPQHF.

The J gene is TRBJ2-7, the V gene TRBV5-4, with a tentative D call TRBD2 (6 bases). The CDR3 totals 17 residues. V lost 4 bases and J 0 bases, leaving 20 bases between the germline ends. Germline values: CDR1 SGHNT, CDR2 YYREEE (reference sequence). The chain's CDR3 is CASSEGLNPFSSYEQYF. As DNA, the CDR3 is TGTGCCAGCAGCGAGGGACTTAACCCATTTAGCTCCTACGAGCAGTACTTC.

This sequence joins TRBV19 and TRBJ1-5; 9 positions match TRBD1. The CDR3 runs to 15 residues. V shed 6 bases, J shed 2 bases, and the junction held 5 bases outside the gene matches. In germline, CDR1 is LNHDA, CDR2 SQIVND (reference sequence). This CDR3 reads CASSITGGRNQPQHF. The DNA of the CDR3 is TGTGCCAGTAGCATCACAGGGGGCCGCAATCAGCCCCAGCATTTT.

This chain links TRBV6-5 with TRBJ2-2; 8 bases are shared with TRBD1. The junction had 7 bases not matched to a gene; V was cut back by 5 bases and J by 5 bases. The length of the CDR3 is 15 residues. Germline V gives CDR1 MNHEY, CDR2 SVGAGI. The CDR3 sequence: CASSLRTGTTGELFF. Here the CDR3 DNA reads TGTGCCAGCAGTCTTAGGACAGGGACAACCGGGGAGCTGTTTTTT.

The gene calls are TRBV6-5 and TRBJ1-1; possibly TRBD1 for D (5 bases). This CDR3 region has 15 residues. Germline V gives CDR1 MNHEY, CDR2 SVGAGI. Trimming shortened V by 5 bases and J by 4 bases, and 17 bases separated the two germline ends. The CDR3 nucleotides are TGTGCCAGCAGTCCCCGGGGACTGAAGGGCACTGAAGCTTTCTTT. Its protein product is CASSPRGLKGTEAFF.

Notes on this clone: Other nucleotide sequences in the sample specify the same CDR3. The rearrangement uses TRBV5-1 and TRBJ2-5; D not resolved. Trimming took 0 bases from V and 5 from J, leaving 11 bases between them. The germline V gene encodes CDR1 SGHRS and CDR2 YFSETQ. CDR3 length equals 14 residues. DNA of the CDR3: TGCGCCAGCAGCTTGGGGACCCGACTGGAGACCCAGTACTTC. Protein product: CASSLGTRLETQYF. Drawing the rest from reference TRBV5-1 and TRBJ2-5, the complete variable domain is KAGVTQTPRYLIKTRGQQVTLSCSPISGHRSVSWYQQTPGQGLQFLFEYFSETQRNKGNFPGRFSGRQFSNSRSEMNVSTLELGDSALYLCASSLGTRLETQYFGPGTRLLVL.

This rearrangement joins TRBV28 to TRBJ2-1; TRBD2 matches at 10 bases. Germline V gene sequence: CDR1 MDHEN, CDR2 SYDVKM. This CDR3 has 18 residues. The V gene end was trimmed by 6 bases and the J gene end by 12 bases; junction bases not matched to a gene: 23. CDR3 residues: CASRAPGTSAPALAGQFF. In DNA form, the CDR3 reads TGTGCCAGCAGAGCCCCTGGGACTAGCGCTCCCGCGCTAGCAGGGCAGTTCTTC.

This sequence joins TRBV14 and TRBJ2-3; 15 positions match TRBD2. The CDR3 contains 17 residues. Per germline, CDR1 SGHDN and CDR2 FVKESK. Trimming removed 4 bases from V and 5 bases from J; junction bases left unmatched: 7. CDR3 sequence (DNA): TGTGCCAGCAGCCCCGGCCGGGGACTAGCGGGAGGAGATACGCAGTATTTT. Translated: CASSPGRGLAGGDTQYF.

The genes are TRBV28 and TRBJ2-4; 8 bases are shared with TRBD1. The CDR3 loop spans 15 amino acids. The ends lost 3 bases at V and 9 bases at J; junction bases unmatched: 10. Looked up from germline, CDR1 is MDHEN and CDR2 is SYDVKM. CDR3 region: CASSFRTGPLSIQYF. DNA for the CDR3: TGTGCCAGCAGTTTTCGGACAGGGCCCCTTAGCATTCAGTACTTC.

This clone has a handful of counts. The V gene is TRBV19, the J gene TRBJ1-5, with 7 bases that match TRBD1. The germline gives CDR1 LNHDA, CDR2 SQIVND (reference sequence). The trim removed 5 bases at V and 0 bases at J, leaving 4 bases unmatched. The length of the CDR3 is 15 residues. The CDR3 nucleotides are TGTGCCAGTAGTCTCCGACAGGGTAGCAATCAGCCCCAGCATTTT. This gives the protein CASSLRQGSNQPQHF.

V is TRBV7-6 and J is TRBJ1-5; a weak D match, TRBD1 (5 bases). CDR1 is SGHVS and CDR2 is FNYEAQ in the germline V gene. CDR3 length equals 14 residues. Trimming cost V 5 bases and J 6 bases, with 14 bases left between them. CDR3 in amino acids: CASSPGGGSQPQHF. DNA of the CDR3: TGTGCCAGCAGCCCTGGGGGGGGGAGTCAGCCCCAGCATTTT.

The V call is TRBV10-3, the J call TRBJ1-2; D ambiguous. V lost 10 bases and J 0 bases, leaving 24 bases between the germline ends. This CDR3 has 17 residues. Per germline, CDR1 ENHRY and CDR2 SYGVKD. The CDR3: CASGLRQAPSTNYGYTF. As DNA, the CDR3 is TGTGCCAGCGGCTTACGGCAAGCTCCCTCAACTAACTATGGCTACACCTTC.

V and J are TRBV7-9 and TRBJ2-5, with D perhaps TRBD2 (5 bases). The CDR3 loop spans 13 amino acids. Germline V gene sequence: CDR1 SEHNR, CDR2 FQNEAQ (reference sequence). V gave up 8 bases and J gave up 3 bases, with 13 bases separating them. The CDR3 here is CASERAGEETQYF. DNA for the CDR3: TGTGCCAGCGAGAGGGCTGGGGAAGAGACCCAGTACTTC.

The rearrangement uses TRBV5-1 and TRBJ2-7; the D is unclear. The germline V gene encodes CDR1 SGHRS and CDR2 YFSETQ. Trimming took 4 bases from V and 3 from J, leaving 14 bases between them. The CDR3 length is 14 residues. The CDR3, as DNA: TGCGCCAGCAGCCCCTCCGGGCTTCACTACGAGCAGTACTTC. Residues: CASSPSGLHYEQYF.

CDR3 DNA: TGTGCCAGCAGTCTAACCGGGACAGGGGGAGTAAATACGCAGTATTTT. Translating it yields CASSLTGTGGVNTQYF. This chain uses TRBV28 with TRBJ2-3; 11 nucleotides line up with TRBD1. The CDR3 sequence is 16 residues long. V lost 5 bases, J lost 7 bases, and 11 bases stayed unmatched. From germline, CDR1 is MDHEN and CDR2 SYDVKM.

The chain carries TRBV2 and TRBJ2-7; TRBD1 agrees at 9 bases. The CDR3 contains 15 residues. The ends lost 6 bases at V and 6 bases at J; junction bases unmatched: 12. In germline, CDR1 is SNHLY, CDR2 FYNNEI. CDR3 loop: CASRDVGTGTGEQYF. The CDR3 DNA is TGTGCCAGCAGGGATGTAGGGACAGGGACGGGCGAGCAGTACTTC.

V usage is TRBV7-2 and J usage is TRBJ1-1; TRBD1 matches at 7 bases. Germline CDR1 is SGHTA and CDR2 is FQGNSA. The V and J ends lost 6 bases and 4 bases, in that order; junction bases with no gene match: 11. The CDR3 sequence is 15 residues long. The CDR3 coding sequence is TGTGCCAGCAGACCACCCGGGACAGCCTTCACTGAAGCTTTCTTT. This sequence encodes CASRPPGTAFTEAFF. Full variable domain (outside the CDR3, taken from reference TRBV7-2 and TRBJ1-1): GAGVSQSPSNKVTEKGKDVELRCDPISGHTALYWYRQSLGQGLEFLIYFQGNSAPDKSGLPSDRFSAERTGGSVSTLTIQRTQQEDSAVYLCASRPPGTAFTEAFFGQGTRLTVV.

The chain links TRBV5-4 to TRBJ2-3; 8 bases agree with TRBD2. CDR1 SGHNT and CDR2 YYREEE come from the germline V gene (reference sequence). J lost 2 bases, V lost 6 bases, and 11 bases had no gene match. The CDR3 has 16 residues. CDR3: CASTKPGLGLTDTQYF. The DNA of the CDR3 is TGTGCCAGCACCAAACCGGGACTAGGACTCACAGATACGCAGTATTTT. Variable domain in full (rest from reference TRBV5-4 and TRBJ2-3): ETGVTQSPTHLIKTRGQQVTLRCSSQSGHNTVSWYQQALGQGPQFIFQYYREEENGRGNFPPRFSGLQFPNYSSELNVNALELDDSALYLCASTKPGLGLTDTQYFGPGTRLTVL.

The chain combines TRBV2 with TRBJ1-1; D uncertain. V shed 0 bases and J shed 3 bases, with 11 bases lying between them. Germline-derived CDR1 and CDR2 are SNHLY and FYNNEI. This CDR3 is 15 amino acids long. The CDR3 spells CASSEALIADTEAFF. The CDR3 bases are TGTGCCAGCAGTGAAGCGCTGATCGCGGACACTGAAGCTTTCTTT.

The chain links TRBV5-4 to TRBJ2-2; D is possibly TRBD1 or TRBD2 (6 bases each). This CDR3 is 17 amino acids long. From germline, CDR1 is SGHNT and CDR2 YYREEE (reference sequence). Deletions cut 6 bases from V and 3 bases from J, with 21 bases between. CDR3 DNA sequence: TGTGCCAGCAACCGGATGGTGGGGGGCGCAGACACCGGGGAGCTGTTTTTT. This translates into CASNRMVGGADTGELFF.

The chain links TRBV28 to TRBJ2-5; 7 bases align to TRBD2. CDR1 is MDHEN, CDR2 SYDVKM, per germline. The CDR3 is 15 amino acids. V lost 6 bases to trimming and J lost 2 bases; unmatched junction nucleotides: 9. The CDR3 protein is CASSRSGHQQETQYF. As DNA, the CDR3 is TGTGCCAGCAGCCGTAGCGGGCATCAACAAGAGACCCAGTACTTC. The variable domain in full, with the rest retrieved from reference TRBV28 and TRBJ2-5, is DVKVTQSSRYLVKRTGEKVFLECVQDMDHENMFWYRQDPGLGLRLIYFSYDVKMKEKGDIPEGYSVSREKKERFSLILESASTNQTSMYLCASSRSGHQQETQYFGPGTRLLVL.